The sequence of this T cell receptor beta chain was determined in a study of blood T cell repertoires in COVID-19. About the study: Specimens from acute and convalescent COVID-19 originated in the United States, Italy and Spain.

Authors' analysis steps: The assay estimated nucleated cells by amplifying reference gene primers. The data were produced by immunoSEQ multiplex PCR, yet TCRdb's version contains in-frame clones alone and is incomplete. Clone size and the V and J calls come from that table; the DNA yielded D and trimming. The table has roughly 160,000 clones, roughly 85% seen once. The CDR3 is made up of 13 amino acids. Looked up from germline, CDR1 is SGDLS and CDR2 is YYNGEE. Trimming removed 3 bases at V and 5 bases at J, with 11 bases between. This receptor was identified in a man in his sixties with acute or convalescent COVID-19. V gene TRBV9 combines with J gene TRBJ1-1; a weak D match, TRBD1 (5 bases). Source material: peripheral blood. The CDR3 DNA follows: TGTGCCAGCAGCGAGGGGATTTGGACTGAAGCTTTCTTT. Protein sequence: CASSEGIWTEAFF.